This is a list of T cell receptor beta chains from one sample in a study of shared clonotypes between healthy human individuals. Only in-frame clones appear in the TCRdb table, and some are missing; sequencing was by immunoSEQ multiplex PCR. The sample shows about 510,000 clones, almost 97% of them seen only once. The material sequenced was naive CD4+ T cells sorted from blood. The source is a woman between 25 and 40 years old in good health. Each CDR3 is given without its conserved first and last residue.

v_gene: TRBV5-1
CDR3aa: ASSYRVADTQY

v_gene: TRBV11-2
CDR3aa: ASSLLGGSSADTQY

v_gene: TRBV7-2
CDR3aa: ASSLDQVGLYNEQF

v_gene: TRBV19
CDR3aa: ASSSLGPHSGNTIY

v_gene: TRBV5-6
CDR3aa: ASGFQTSGSYEQY

v_gene: TRBV19
CDR3aa: ASSISQPQH

v_gene: TRBV6-1
CDR3aa: ASSEWEGNYGYT

v_gene: TRBV6-6
CDR3aa: ASTAGKNTEAF

v_gene: TRBV28
CDR3aa: ASSFDIPPGELF

v_gene: TRBV14
CDR3aa: ASSQGADRGRAF

v_gene: TRBV2
CDR3aa: ASSATESSYEQY

v_gene: TRBV2
CDR3aa: ASSESSYTEAF

v_gene: TRBV4-2
CDR3aa: ASSQAGTGNNEQF

v_gene: TRBV5-1
CDR3aa: ASSLGQAGGRNEQY

v_gene: TRBV6-1
CDR3aa: ASSEEGQRGTGELF

v_gene: TRBV13
CDR3aa: ASSFAGAISYNEQF

v_gene: TRBV19
CDR3aa: ASSTGWGTEAF

v_gene: TRBV5-1
CDR3aa: ASTPVAGAYEQY

v_gene: TRBV30
CDR3aa: AWSVPNRWKQISTDTQY

v_gene: TRBV28
CDR3aa: ASSTWTELHGYT

v_gene: TRBV7-9
CDR3aa: ASSLSYEQY

v_gene: TRBV2
CDR3aa: ASKTGTGYYGYT

v_gene: TRBV28
CDR3aa: ASSNLGTGVSYEQY

v_gene: TRBV11-2
CDR3aa: ASSTRQGGELF

v_gene: TRBV4-1
CDR3aa: ASSSGRNYEQY

v_gene: TRBV6-5
CDR3aa: ASSSPTGNTEAF

v_gene: TRBV2
CDR3aa: ASSDLGAGFNEQF

v_gene: TRBV19
CDR3aa: ASKDQVNTGELF

v_gene: TRBV11-2
CDR3aa: ASSLQETQY

v_gene: TRBV28
CDR3aa: ASSFTSGSRETQY

v_gene: TRBV19
CDR3aa: ASSLKTGDPYEQY

v_gene: TRBV7-9
CDR3aa: ASSPDTAPAGTEAF

v_gene: TRBV30
CDR3aa: AWSTSSYEQY

v_gene: TRBV29-1
CDR3aa: SATASLQETQY

v_gene: TRBV10-3
CDR3aa: AISESALAGRGEQY

v_gene: TRBV15
CDR3aa: ATSNRGRGAKQTYEQY

v_gene: TRBV18
CDR3aa: ASSPLRRGGHNGELF

v_gene: TRBV11-2
CDR3aa: ASSTDRFYEQY

v_gene: TRBV6-5
CDR3aa: ASSYSSGDQETQY

v_gene: TRBV11-2
CDR3aa: ASSYTGTSGIYEQY

v_gene: TRBV6-1
CDR3aa: ASSGTLMGNQPQH

v_gene: TRBV28
CDR3aa: ASSLWAIGGRAVGGTDTQY

v_gene: TRBV28
CDR3aa: ASSLIAGAPYEQY

v_gene: TRBV28
CDR3aa: ASSLSAASWSNQPQH

v_gene: TRBV5-1
CDR3aa: ASSLGQLESGYT

v_gene: TRBV11-2
CDR3aa: ATGQRDTDTQY

v_gene: TRBV5-1
CDR3aa: ASSRGAAWSTNEKLF

v_gene: TRBV19
CDR3aa: ASSKVGTSGSTDTQY

v_gene: TRBV4-1
CDR3aa: ASSQDSGKGNTIY